The TCR beta chain under discussion was sequenced for a study of cytomegalovirus exposure and HLA in healthy donors. Broader study findings: Earlier analysis yielded a pattern in which most TCR beta V segments were productive about 90% or about 30% of the time.

Comment on this clone: Its antigen is unknown.

Vbeta (60) and Jbeta (13) primers were used in the PCR. Using immunoSEQ multiplex PCR, the repertoire was profiled, and TCRdb retains in-frame clones only, with some absent. The sample shows 200,000 to 250,000 clones, less than 85% of them seen only once. With 1 base removed from V and 0 bases from J, the gap between germline ends came to 12 bases. CDR1 MNHEY and CDR2 SMNVEV come from the germline V gene (reference sequence). The CDR3 totals 16 residues. The source of this sequence is a man between 18 and 35 years old in good health and CMV-seronegative. The specimen was PBMCs. This chain links TRBV27 with TRBJ1-1; no firm D call. The CDR3 DNA reads TGTGCCAGCAGTTTATATCTTTTCGAGCTGAACACTGAAGCTTTCTTT. Translated, it gives CASSLYLFELNTEAFF.